Given below is one T cell receptor beta chain in context. The target antigen is unknown. Specified treatment: over 15 received Ad26.COV2.S at low or high dose, single or two shots; about five received placebo; per-sample allocation not given. Samples were taken on day 63 after the first vaccine or placebo injection. An adult aged 18-55 years in Boston served as the donor. Trimming stripped 2 bases from V and 1 base from J, with 10 bases between. From germline, CDR1 is SGHKS and CDR2 YYEKEE (reference sequence). The CDR3 sequence is 14 residues long. Only in-frame clones appear in the TCRdb table, and some are missing; sequencing was by immunoSEQ multiplex PCR. The table has about 440,000 clones, about 92% seen once; the top ten hold about 4.4%. This entry belongs to a study of Ad26.COV2.S vaccination and SARS-CoV-2 variants. Findings and limits, study-wide: Following vaccination, spike-specific CD8+ and CD4+ T cell responses reportedly exhibited substantial breadth.

This receptor was identified in a person aged 18 to 65 who received the Ad26.COV2.S COVID-19 vaccine or a placebo. The J gene is TRBJ2-7, the V gene TRBV5-5, with a tentative D call TRBD1 (6 bases). Here the sequenced sample was peripheral blood, taken in a trial of Ad26.COV2.S vaccine versus placebo. CDR3: CASSLNRASYEQYF. CDR3 nucleotide sequence: TGTGCCAGCAGCTTAAACAGGGCTTCCTACGAGCAGTACTTC.